Listed below are T cell receptor beta chains from one sample, sequenced in a study of blood T cell repertoires in COVID-19. Libraries were prepared by immunoSEQ multiplex PCR; TCRdb keeps only in-frame clonotypes and omits some of them. The sample gives roughly 160,000 clones, roughly 88% of which show up once; around 7% is in the top ten. Sequences were obtained from peripheral blood. The receptors were sampled from a man at least 80 years old with COVID-19, enrolled during active disease. The CDR3 runs from the conserved cysteine through the conserved F or W. Each record gives: J gene, V gene, CDR3 length, D gene, clone size, CDR3 protein, CDR3 DNA. The D gene is left open where the match is weak. The size entry is marked missing in some rows and otherwise reads once, few, many or a size class.

J: TRBJ2-2
V: TRBV7-7
length: 16
D: TRBD2
size: NA
CDR3: CASSPGSSGGTGELFF
DNA: TGTGCCAGCAGCCCCGGCAGTAGCGGGGGCACCGGGGAGCTGTTTTTT

J: TRBJ1-5
V: TRBV7-9
length: 14
D: TRBD1
size: NA
CDR3: CASSFGTGNQPQHF
DNA: TGTGCCAGCAGCTTTGGGACAGGGAATCAGCCCCAGCATTTT

J: TRBJ2-3
V: TRBV5-4
length: 15
D: NA
size: NA
CDR3: CASSLGRGRTDTQYF
DNA: TGTGCCAGCAGCTTAGGGAGAGGGCGCACAGATACGCAGTATTTT

J: TRBJ1-5
V: TRBV18
length: 13
D: NA
size: NA
CDR3: CASSPDRNQPQHF
DNA: TGTGCCAGCTCACCCGACAGAAATCAGCCCCAGCATTTT

J: TRBJ1-4
V: TRBV18
length: 15
D: NA
size: once
CDR3: CASSPPAATNEKLFF
DNA: TGTGCCAGCTCACCACCGGCGGCAACTAATGAAAAACTGTTTTTT

J: TRBJ1-3
V: TRBV7-2
length: 14
D: NA
size: NA
CDR3: CASSLAAGADTIYF
DNA: TGTGCCAGCAGCTTAGCCGCGGGGGCAGACACCATATATTTT

J: TRBJ1-1
V: TRBV3-1/TRBV3-2
length: 11
D: NA
size: NA
CDR3: CASSKTTEAFF
DNA: TGTGCCAGCAGTAAAACAACTGAAGCTTTCTTT

J: TRBJ2-3
V: TRBV7-2
length: 14
D: NA
size: NA
CDR3: CASSSTPNTDTQYF
DNA: TGTGCCAGCAGCTCCACGCCTAACACAGATACGCAGTATTTT

J: TRBJ2-5
V: TRBV14
length: 13
D: NA
size: NA
CDR3: CASSRARQETQYF
DNA: TGTGCCAGCAGCCGAGCACGGCAAGAGACCCAGTACTTC

J: TRBJ1-5
V: TRBV2
length: 15
D: TRBD1
size: NA
CDR3: CASTPDRVGNQPQHF
DNA: TGTGCCAGCACTCCCGACAGGGTAGGTAATCAGCCCCAGCATTTT

J: TRBJ1-5
V: TRBV5-8
length: 15
D: TRBD1
size: NA
CDR3: CASSSDRGTMKPQHF
DNA: TGTGCCAGCAGCTCGGACAGGGGGACGATGAAGCCCCAGCATTTT

J: TRBJ2-7
V: TRBV14
length: 14
D: NA
size: NA
CDR3: CASSQDGGIYEQYF
DNA: TGTGCCAGCAGCCAAGACGGCGGGATCTACGAGCAGTACTTC

J: TRBJ2-3
V: TRBV6-5
length: 15
D: TRBD2
size: NA
CDR3: CASRSAGGRQDTQYF
DNA: TGTGCCAGCAGGTCAGCGGGGGGGAGGCAAGATACGCAGTATTTT

J: TRBJ1-1
V: TRBV3-1/TRBV3-2
length: 13
D: NA
size: NA
CDR3: CASSLSGWTEAFF
DNA: TGTGCCAGCAGCCTCTCAGGGTGGACTGAAGCTTTCTTT

J: TRBJ2-3
V: TRBV19
length: 13
D: TRBD1
size: NA
CDR3: CASSVTGADTQYF
DNA: TGTGCCAGTAGTGTCACAGGGGCAGATACGCAGTATTTT

J: TRBJ1-2
V: TRBV5-5
length: 13
D: NA
size: once
CDR3: CASSWGVTYGYTF
DNA: TGTGCCAGCAGCTGGGGCGTTACCTATGGCTACACCTTC

J: TRBJ1-2
V: TRBV4-2
length: 15
D: NA
size: once
CDR3: CASSQGNRVGYGYTF
DNA: TGTGCCAGCAGCCAAGGGAACAGGGTTGGCTATGGCTACACCTTC

J: TRBJ2-5
V: TRBV6-5
length: 14
D: NA
size: NA
CDR3: CASSYSGGRETQYF
DNA: TGTGCCAGCAGTTACTCGGGGGGGCGGGAGACCCAGTACTTC

J: TRBJ1-4
V: TRBV15
length: 15
D: NA
size: NA
CDR3: CATSTRGGADEKLFF
DNA: TGTGCCACCAGCACCCGGGGGGGGGCGGATGAAAAACTGTTTTTT

J: TRBJ1-1
V: TRBV13
length: 14
D: NA
size: NA
CDR3: CASSLGGRDTEAFF
DNA: TGTGCCAGCAGCTTAGGGGGTCGGGACACTGAAGCTTTCTTT

J: TRBJ2-3
V: TRBV10-1
length: 15
D: TRBD2
size: NA
CDR3: CASSRLAGSTDTQYF
DNA: TGCGCCAGCAGCCGACTAGCGGGGAGCACAGATACGCAGTATTTT

J: TRBJ2-1
V: TRBV5-4
length: 15
D: TRBD1
size: NA
CDR3: CASSFPGTGYNEQFF
DNA: TGTGCCAGCAGTTTCCCCGGGACAGGGTACAATGAGCAGTTCTTC

J: TRBJ1-2
V: TRBV21-1
length: 14
D: NA
size: NA
CDR3: CASSLPGRSYGYTF
DNA: TGTGCCAGCAGCCTCCCCGGGAGGTCCTATGGCTACACCTTC

J: TRBJ2-7
V: TRBV6-5
length: 14
D: TRBD1
size: NA
CDR3: CASGKGQTTYEQYF
DNA: TGTGCCAGCGGGAAGGGACAGACCACCTACGAGCAGTACTTC

J: TRBJ1-2
V: TRBV11-2
length: 17
D: NA
size: NA
CDR3: CASSLDPPGGSDYGYTF
DNA: TGTGCCAGCAGCTTAGATCCACCGGGAGGTAGCGACTATGGCTACACCTTC

J: TRBJ1-2
V: TRBV10-3
length: 13
D: TRBD1
size: NA
CDR3: CAISGQGGYGYTF
DNA: TGTGCCATCAGTGGACAGGGGGGGTATGGCTACACCTTC

J: TRBJ1-1
V: TRBV19
length: 15
D: TRBD1
size: few
CDR3: CASSIFPDRGGEAFF
DNA: TGTGCCAGTAGTATCTTCCCCGACAGGGGCGGTGAAGCTTTCTTT

J: TRBJ1-5
V: TRBV19
length: 16
D: TRBD1
size: NA
CDR3: CASSMGQGGNNQPQHF
DNA: TGTGCCAGTAGTATGGGACAGGGGGGCAACAATCAGCCCCAGCATTTT

J: TRBJ1-1
V: TRBV28
length: 14
D: TRBD1
size: NA
CDR3: CASRRQGARTEAFF
DNA: TGTGCCAGCAGACGACAGGGGGCGCGAACTGAAGCTTTCTTT

J: TRBJ2-7
V: TRBV4-1
length: 16
D: TRBD2
size: NA
CDR3: CASSQERPSGGYEQYF
DNA: TGCGCCAGCAGCCAAGAAAGGCCTAGCGGGGGCTACGAGCAGTACTTC

J: TRBJ2-3
V: TRBV6-2/TRBV6-3
length: 15
D: TRBD2
size: NA
CDR3: CASSRPGLGFDTQYF
DNA: TGTGCCAGCAGTCGACCGGGACTAGGCTTTGATACGCAGTATTTT

J: TRBJ2-7
V: TRBV5-6
length: 15
D: NA
size: NA
CDR3: CASSLSGTLSYEQYF
DNA: TGTGCCAGCAGCTTGTCCGGGACACTATCCTACGAGCAGTACTTC

J: TRBJ1-3
V: TRBV29-1
length: 14
D: TRBD1
size: NA
CDR3: CSVGQGAAGNTIYF
DNA: TGCAGCGTTGGACAGGGGGCAGCGGGAAACACCATATATTTT

J: TRBJ2-3
V: TRBV28
length: 12
D: NA
size: NA
CDR3: CATAGATDTQYF
DNA: TGTGCCACCGCAGGGGCCACAGATACGCAGTATTTT

J: TRBJ2-3
V: TRBV7-3
length: 13
D: NA
size: NA
CDR3: CASSWETTDTQYF
DNA: TGTGCCAGCAGCTGGGAGACCACAGATACGCAGTATTTT

J: TRBJ1-5
V: TRBV10-3
length: 13
D: TRBD1
size: NA
CDR3: CASRRGLDQPQHF
DNA: TGTGCCTCTAGAAGGGGGCTGGATCAGCCCCAGCATTTT

J: TRBJ1-2
V: TRBV6-5
length: 13
D: NA
size: NA
CDR3: CASSYSRTRGYTF
DNA: TGTGCCAGCAGTTACTCCCGGACTCGTGGCTACACCTTC

J: TRBJ1-6
V: TRBV2
length: 14
D: TRBD1
size: NA
CDR3: CASRPGTANSPLHF
DNA: TGTGCCAGCAGACCCGGGACAGCCAATTCACCCCTCCACTTT

J: TRBJ2-5
V: TRBV6-6
length: 16
D: TRBD1
size: NA
CDR3: CASSYSPGQQQETQYF
DNA: TGTGCCAGCAGTTACTCACCGGGACAGCAACAAGAGACCCAGTACTTC

J: TRBJ1-3
V: TRBV28
length: 13
D: TRBD1
size: NA
CDR3: CASSLGQGDTIYF
DNA: TGTGCCAGCAGTCTAGGACAGGGAGACACCATATATTTT

J: TRBJ1-3
V: TRBV3-1/TRBV3-2
length: 16
D: NA
size: NA
CDR3: CASSQVIKGVRNTIYF
DNA: TGTGCCAGCAGCCAAGTAATAAAGGGGGTACGAAACACCATATATTTT